A single sample gave rise to the 27 T cell receptor beta chains below, sequenced in a study of T cells in localized non-small cell lung cancer. This table comes from immunoSEQ multiplex PCR, and its TCRdb copy is limited to in-frame clones, with some not included. The table shows some 140,000 clones, with around 90% occurring only once. The sequences come from peripheral blood, collected before any cancer treatment. Source of these receptors: a female donor of 60 years or more with stage I lung adenocarcinoma.

This rearrangement joins TRBV27 to TRBJ2-7, with 9 bases fitting TRBD2. The junction had 12 bases not matched to a gene; V was cut back by 5 bases and J by 4 bases. The CDR3 is 16 amino acids. CDR1 is MNHEY and CDR2 is SMNVEV in the germline V gene (reference sequence). In nucleotides, the CDR3 is TGTGCCAGCAGTATAGGAGGTAGCGGGAGTGGGTACGAGCAGTACTTC. It encodes CASSIGGSGSGYEQYF.

This chain uses TRBV2 with TRBJ1-1, with unresolved D. This CDR3 has 13 amino acids. Germline V gene data show CDR1 as SNHLY and CDR2 as FYNNEI. V was clipped by 2 bases and J by 3 bases, with 7 bases between them. For the CDR3, the DNA is TGTGCCAGCAGTGAAACTCAGTACACTGAAGCTTTCTTT. Protein: CASSETQYTEAFF.

The genes are TRBV7-9 and TRBJ2-7, with D uncertain. Germline V gene data show CDR1 as SEHNR and CDR2 as FQNEAQ (reference sequence). The CDR3 loop spans 12 amino acids. The V and J ends lost 1 base and 6 bases respectively, with 7 bases between them. The CDR3 loop reads CASSLGLVEQYF. The CDR3 DNA follows: TGTGCCAGCAGCTTAGGATTGGTCGAGCAGTACTTC.

This chain joins TRBV7-8 and TRBJ2-7; 7 bases agree with TRBD2. Unmatched junction bases numbered 5, after V lost 4 bases and J lost 2 bases. This CDR3 spans 14 amino acids. The germline V gene encodes CDR1 SGHVS and CDR2 FQNEAQ. CDR3 region: CASSSLAAAYEQYF. The DNA for the CDR3 is TGTGCCAGCAGCTCCCTAGCGGCGGCCTACGAGCAGTACTTC. Full variable domain (remainder filled in from reference TRBV7-8 and TRBJ2-7): GAGVSQSPRYKVAKRGQDVALRCDPISGHVSLFWYQQALGQGPEFLTYFQNEAQLDKSGLPSDRFFAERPEGSVSTLKIQRTQQEDSAVYLCASSSLAAAYEQYFGPGTRLTVT.

This sequence joins TRBV28 and TRBJ2-1; TRBD2 aligns across 10 bases. Germline CDR1 and CDR2: MDHEN and SYDVKM. This CDR3 region has 12 residues. The V gene end was trimmed by 11 bases and the J gene end by 8 bases; junction bases not matched to a gene: 6. The CDR3 DNA sequence: TGTGCCTCTAGCGGGAGTACAGATGAGCAGTTCTTC. It yields the protein CASSGSTDEQFF.

This clone was counted only a few times. The gene calls are TRBV27 and TRBJ2-2; D remains unclear. The CDR3 totals 15 residues. V dropped 4 bases and J dropped 5 bases, with 14 bases sitting between them. In germline, CDR1 is MNHEY, CDR2 SMNVEV (reference sequence). Here the CDR3 reads CASSSTSRSTGELFF. The CDR3, as DNA: TGTGCCAGCAGTTCCACTTCCCGGTCTACCGGGGAGCTGTTTTTT.

V usage is TRBV5-1 and J usage is TRBJ2-3; 8 nucleotides align to TRBD2. CDR1 is SGHRS, CDR2 YFSETQ, per germline. With V trimmed by 2 bases and J by 3 bases, 2 bases remained unmatched. The CDR3 sequence is 14 residues long. The CDR3 sequence is CASSLTSGTDTQYF. The DNA of the CDR3 is TGCGCCAGCAGCTTAACTAGCGGTACAGATACGCAGTATTTT.

The chain links TRBV11-3 to TRBJ2-2; 8 bases match TRBD2. The CDR3 has 14 amino acids. The germline V gene encodes CDR1 SGHNT and CDR2 YENEEA. The J segment lost 4 bases and the V segment lost 5 bases, leaving 3 bases of the junction unmatched. The CDR3 spells CASSREGVTGELFF. CDR3 nucleotides: TGTGCCAGCAGCCGGGAGGGGGTCACCGGGGAGCTGTTTTTT.

As for this clone: A read error may produce the germline difference seen at one junction end. CDR3 sequence reads: CASSLHVMGETQYF. The CDR3 DNA sequence: TGTGCTAGCAGCTTACATGTTATGGGAGAGACCCAGTACTTC. The chain couples TRBV7-7 to TRBJ2-5; no firm D call. CDR3 length: 14 residues. Germline CDR1 reads SSHAT; CDR2 reads FNYEAQ (reference sequence).

This clone was recorded once. The chain uses TRBV6-6 and TRBJ2-3, with a tentative D call TRBD1 (8 bases). CDR1 and CDR2 from the germline V gene are MNHNY and SVGAGI (reference sequence). The CDR3 is 15 residues long. Trimming shortened V by 4 bases and J by 8 bases, and 19 bases separated the two germline ends. The CDR3 region has the DNA TGTGCCAGCAGTTTCACCCGGACAGGGAGGGCTACGCAGTATTTT. The encoded protein is CASSFTRTGRATQYF.

The chain's CDR3 is CASSLGGGDEQYF. The DNA of the CDR3 is TGTGCCAGCAGTTTAGGAGGGGGCGACGAGCAGTACTTC. V usage is TRBV28 and J usage is TRBJ2-7, with TRBD1 as a possible D gene (7 bases). Looked up from germline, CDR1 is MDHEN and CDR2 is SYDVKM. The V end was cut by 2 bases, the J end by 5 bases, with 10 bases between. The CDR3 consists of 13 residues.

CDR3 region: CASSGPLRGGYYNEQFF. CDR3 coding DNA: TGTGCCAGCAGCGGACCATTACGCGGAGGGTATTACAATGAGCAGTTCTTC. This chain uses TRBV5-4 with TRBJ2-1, with D perhaps TRBD2 (6 bases). V was clipped by 4 bases and J by 4 bases, with 21 bases between them. CDR1 and CDR2 (germline): SGHNT, YYREEE (reference sequence). The CDR3 spans 17 residues.

CDR3 sequence (DNA): TGTGCCAGCGCCCCAGGGGGCGCCTATAATTCACCCCTCCACTTT. It translates to CASAPGGAYNSPLHF. This chain uses TRBV6-6 with TRBJ1-6; 8 bases agree with TRBD1. J was trimmed by 2 bases and V by 8 bases; bases with no gene match: 5. The CDR3 runs 15 residues. Germline V lookup: CDR1 MNHNY, CDR2 SVGAGI (reference sequence).

The genes are TRBV11-3 and TRBJ2-3; unclear D gene. The length of the CDR3 is 15 residues. Germline CDR1 and CDR2: SGHNT and YENEEA. V lost 5 bases to trimming and J lost 4 bases, with 16 bases between them. The CDR3 here is CASSPAGNRADTQYF. In nucleotides, the CDR3 is TGTGCCAGCAGCCCTGCTGGCAATAGGGCAGATACGCAGTATTTT.

CDR3 residues: CASSPQGLPYEQYF. The CDR3, as DNA: TGTGCCAGCAGCCCCCAGGGCTTACCCTACGAGCAGTACTTC. The V and J genes are TRBV7-2 and TRBJ2-7; TRBD1 is a possible D gene (5 bases). CDR1 and CDR2 (germline): SGHTA, FQGNSA. Trimming cost V 5 bases and J 2 bases, with 13 bases left between them. The CDR3 consists of 14 residues.

The chain has TRBV7-7 and TRBJ2-1; D not resolved. Germline CDR1 SSHAT, CDR2 FNYEAQ (reference sequence). The CDR3 is 13 residues long. Trimming left V 1 base short and J 12 bases short, with 13 bases between. As DNA, the CDR3 is TGTGCCAGCAGCTTAGACCTACTGGGTACGCAGTTCTTC. As protein: CASSLDLLGTQFF. The full variable domain, completed using reference TRBV7-7 and TRBJ2-1, is GAGVSQSPRYKVTKRGQDVTLRCDPISSHATLYWYQQALGQGPEFLTYFNYEAQPDKSGLPSDRFSAERPEGSISTLTIQRTEQRDSAMYRCASSLDLLGTQFFGPGTRLTVL.

The chain carries TRBV7-2 and TRBJ2-7; 7 bases agree with TRBD2. The CDR3 sequence is 13 residues long. CDR1 and CDR2 (germline): SGHTA, FQGNSA. Trimming at V came to 7 bases and at J to 6 bases, leaving 9 bases not matched to a gene. CDR3 residues: CASTSSREGEQYF. The CDR3 DNA is TGTGCCAGCACCTCGAGTAGGGAGGGCGAGCAGTACTTC.

The chain links TRBV29-1 to TRBJ1-1, with 7 bases lining up with TRBD1. Germline values: CDR1 SQVTM, CDR2 ANQGSEA. The CDR3 contains 14 residues. With 6 bases clipped from V and 2 bases from J, the junction kept 9 bases outside the gene matches. In DNA, the CDR3 is TGCAGCGTGGCACCTACAGGGGCCAACACTGAAGCTTTCTTT. Amino acids: CSVAPTGANTEAFF.

The V and J genes are TRBV30 and TRBJ1-5; 7 nucleotides match TRBD1. The length of the CDR3 is 13 residues. Looked up from germline, CDR1 is GTSNPN and CDR2 is SVGIG (reference sequence). V gave up 5 bases and J gave up 5 bases; unmatched junction bases: 6. CDR3 DNA sequence: TGTGCCTGGCGTGACAGGGAGGATCAGCCCCAGCATTTT. It yields the protein CAWRDREDQPQHF.

V and J are TRBV7-3 and TRBJ2-1; D is perhaps TRBD1 (5 bases). Between the trimmed V and J ends, which lost 5 bases and 8 bases, there was a span of 22 bases. The CDR3 has 16 amino acids. Per the germline V gene, CDR1 is SGHTA and CDR2 is FQGTGA. The CDR3 protein is CASSPVGPGKVHEQFF. The CDR3 nucleotides are TGTGCCAGCAGCCCCGTCGGGCCAGGGAAGGTCCATGAGCAGTTCTTC.

V usage is TRBV10-3 and J usage is TRBJ2-3; a weak D match, TRBD1 (5 bases). Germline values: CDR1 ENHRY, CDR2 SYGVKD. V was trimmed by 9 bases and J by 2 bases, leaving 12 bases between them. The CDR3 totals 13 residues. The CDR3 sequence: CAIQGQFTDTQYF. DNA of the CDR3: TGTGCCATTCAGGGTCAATTCACAGATACGCAGTATTTT.

The chain couples TRBV28 to TRBJ1-2; D is undetermined. Germline values: CDR1 MDHEN, CDR2 SYDVKM. The CDR3 runs 14 residues. The germline V and J ends were trimmed by 2 bases and 3 bases, with 10 bases remaining between them. CDR3 bases: TGTGCCAGCAGTTTAATAGGCAGTTACTATGGCTACACCTTC. This sequence encodes CASSLIGSYYGYTF.

The V gene is TRBV28, the J gene TRBJ1-5; D remains ambiguous. The germline V gene has CDR1 MDHEN and CDR2 SYDVKM. The CDR3 has 12 residues. Deletions cut 3 bases from V and 6 bases from J, with 6 bases between. The CDR3 bases are TGTGCCAGCAGTTTTTGGGCTCAGCCCCAGCATTTT. Translated: CASSFWAQPQHF.

Details on this clone: One end of the junction is discordant with germline, which a read error may explain. The chain is built from TRBV4-1 and TRBJ1-2; D unclear. CDR3 size: 14 residues. Germline lookup yields CDR1 MGHRA and CDR2 YSYEKL. CDR3 nucleotide sequence: TGCGCCAGCAGCCAGGCCGACCCTGGGTTTACGACCATTTTC. Its translation: CASSQADPGFTTIF.

This chain uses TRBV19 with TRBJ2-5; 8 bases fit TRBD1. The CDR3 contains 13 residues. Germline V lookup: CDR1 LNHDA, CDR2 SQIVND (reference sequence). The V segment lost 5 bases and the J segment 4 bases; nucleotides outside the gene matches: 3. The CDR3: CASSFGQGETQYF. CDR3 bases: TGTGCCAGTAGTTTCGGACAGGGAGAGACCCAGTACTTC.

This chain joins TRBV27 and TRBJ1-2; D remains unclear. The CDR3 is 13 amino acids. The germline gives CDR1 MNHEY, CDR2 SMNVEV (reference sequence). V lost 3 bases, J lost 8 bases, and 13 bases lay in between. This chain's CDR3 is CASSFPGYLGYTF. The CDR3, as DNA: TGTGCCAGCAGTTTCCCGGGATATCTCGGCTACACCTTC.

Points on this clone: Distinct nucleotide sequences in the sample also encode this CDR3. This chain connects TRBV9 to TRBJ2-3; D gene ambiguous. The germline gives CDR1 SGDLS, CDR2 YYNGEE. The V end was cut by 0 bases, the J end by 3 bases, with 2 bases between. This CDR3 comprises 12 residues. This chain's CDR3 is CASSVGTDTQYF. CDR3 sequence (DNA): TGTGCCAGCAGCGTAGGTACAGATACGCAGTATTTT. Variable domain in full (rest from reference TRBV9 and TRBJ2-3): DSGVTQTPKHLITATGQRVTLRCSPRSGDLSVYWYQQSLDQGLQFLIQYYNGEERAKGNILERFSAQQFPDLHSELNLSSLELGDSALYFCASSVGTDTQYFGPGTRLTVL.